This T cell receptor (beta chain) was identified in a study of spatial heterogeneity in lung cancer. The overall study: Consistently, beta-chain sequences turned up in larger numbers than alpha-chain sequences did. Raw reads showed each unique TCR and UMI combination turning up more than ten times on average.

This CDR3 is 15 amino acids long. With V trimmed by 3 bases and J by 4 bases, 6 bases remained unmatched. CDR1 and CDR2 from the germline V gene are DFQATT and SNEGSKA (reference sequence). Indicated time point: blood at routine non-recurrence follow-up after resection. Study conclusions and caveats: Relative to follow-up, resection was when ubiquitous expanded tumor TCRs appeared more in blood.

Each TCR cDNA molecule carried a unique molecular identifier. TCRdb re-called the 5' RACE reads with MiXCR, one entry per CDR3 protein. The table has 39,000 or so distinct CDR3 sequences, over 9.5% seen once. To note about this clonotype: The antigen is not known.

V usage is TRBV20-1 and J usage is TRBJ2-3; 11 bases map to TRBD1. This receptor was taken from a female donor with early-stage non-small cell lung cancer. The sequenced sample was PBMCs, obtained at follow-up. CDR3 bases: TGCAGTGCTAGCGGGACAGGGGGAATAGCAGATACGCAGTATTTT. It translates to CSASGTGGIADTQYF.